The sequence of this TCR beta chain was determined in a study of tumour-infiltrating T cells in Burkitt lymphoma. Overall study: Productive clonality predicted overall and progression-free survival.

Clones were sequenced by immunoSEQ multiplex PCR, and TCRdb holds only the in-frame ones, with some missing. The data show 15,000 to 20,000 clones, 70% to 80% seen once. Germline CDR1 is LNHNV and CDR2 is YYDKDF (reference sequence). The CDR3 contains 14 residues. V lost 0 bases to trimming and J lost 4 bases, with 8 bases between them. The clonotype originates from a human donor with diffuse large B-cell lymphoma. Sequenced sample: tumor tissue. The rearrangement uses TRBV15 and TRBJ2-3; no reliable D call. CDR3 protein: CATSREVSADTQYF. The CDR3 DNA sequence: TGTGCCACCAGCAGAGAAGTGAGCGCAGATACGCAGTATTTT.